This entry features one T cell receptor beta chain sequence. Its antigen is not known. This record comes from a study of cytomegalovirus exposure and HLA in healthy donors. Study context: Of roughly 360 genotyped donors, more than 65% grouped in the Caucasian-associated ancestry cluster.

Findings and limits, study-wide: Overall, about 160 TCR beta chains were annotated as cytomegalovirus-associated. It was taken for granted in presence/absence analyses that sequencing depth across donors was roughly uniform.

Primers included in the PCR were 60 Vbeta and 13 Jbeta primers. Measured with immunoSEQ multiplex PCR; TCRdb has only the in-frame clones, and not every one. The repertoire has about 99,000 clones, nearly 80% of them found once; the top ten carry approximately 5%. Germline V gives CDR1 LNHDA, CDR2 SQIVND (reference sequence). The CDR3 length is 15 residues. Trimming took 5 bases from V and 8 from J; bases not matched to a gene: 6. The receptor was isolated from a man in his sixties in good health and CMV-seropositive. J is TRBJ2-1 and V is TRBV19; TRBD2 matches at 13 bases. Sequenced sample: PBMCs. The CDR3 loop is CASSWTSGGRDEQFF. The CDR3 DNA sequence: TGTGCCAGTAGTTGGACTAGCGGGGGCAGGGATGAGCAGTTCTTC.